This TCR beta chain was profiled in a study of blood T cell repertoires in COVID-19 (TCRdb year 2020). At the level of the whole study: The collaborator samples originated in the United States, Italy and Spain and spanned the acute and convalescent phases of COVID-19. The material from the prospective study consisted of cDNA or gDNA derived from T cells, B-cell-depleted T cells, or PBMCs. The dataset comprised deeply sampled blood TCRbeta repertoires from subjects exposed to, actively infected with, or recovered from COVID-19. The repertoires were made available in a free public database intended to serve as a resource for research on the immune response to SARS-CoV-2. Samples were obtained from the ongoing ImmuneRACE study (first 160 participants) and from 1,254 subjects provided by 6 global collaborators. The sample metadata nearly always contained a de-identified subject ID, COVID-19 status, age in years and sex. Where HLA class I and class II types were available, the types were taken from metadata supplied by the sample provider, not from assay-based typing.

TCRbeta CDR3 regions were amplified from genomic DNA by means of the immunoSEQ Assay, a bias-controlled multiplex PCR. The published analysis was carried out like this. Within the assay, amplification of reference gene primers was used to estimate how many nucleated cells each sample contained. Sequence reads were collapsed and filtered to measure the absolute abundance of every unique TCRbeta CDR3 rearrangement. Productive Simpson clonality was computed per sample as the square root of Simpson's diversity index over productive rearrangements. Here the immuneACCESS table is served through TCRdb, limited to in-frame sequences with V and J called. Missing clones are a known gap in these copies; in checked studies unresolved V genes cover under half, and the rest lacks a known reason. For V, J and clone size, that table is used; D and trimming come from the DNA. The sample table lists 380,000 or so clones, approximately 91% of them with a count of one. The ten biggest clones cover over 2% of the sample.

For CDR1 and CDR2, the germline V gene (reference sequence) lists WNHNN and SYGVQD. V is pared back by 3 bases and J by 8 bases, with 16 bases lying between the germline termini. Taken from cysteine to phenylalanine, the CDR3 has 14 residues. The kept DNA is CDR3 alone, 42 bases in frame from the first base. For this clone: Its antigen remains undetermined. Base qualities are not provided; no much larger clone lies one nucleotide away.

In the prospective study, participants were 18 to 89 years old, resided in about 25 geographic areas of the United States, and were enrolled through a virtual design. To assign participants to cohorts, the prospective study relied on clinical history that participants themselves reported in a screening survey and a study questionnaire. Each participant in the prospective study had whole blood, serum and a nasopharyngeal or oropharyngeal swab collected by mobile phlebotomists. Prospective study participants could optionally give additional blood draws and questionnaires over a roughly two-month period. Before DNA extraction, blood samples from the prospective study were shipped at room temperature or frozen. On the study overall, not on this receptor specifically: The amount of clinical and demographic metadata varied by source and participant and was provided uncurated.

The sequenced material came from PBMCs or T cells enriched from blood (not recorded which). The source of this sequence is a woman aged 35 to 49 with acute COVID-19. The sequence links TRBV10-1 to TRBJ1-2, with a tentative D gene TRBD1 over 5 matching bases. The CDR3 protein: CASSESPGGRGYTF. The DNA sequence follows: TGCGCCAGCAGTGAATCCCCCGGGGGGAGAGGCTACACCTTC.